These 4 T cell receptor beta chains were sequenced from one sample in a study of spatial heterogeneity in lung cancer. One entry per CDR3 protein results from TCRdb running MiXCR on the 5' RACE reads. The sample consists of just over 75,000 distinct CDR3 sequences, around 7.8% of them appearing once. Time point: sample taken at primary tumor resection. Sequenced here: PBMCs, sampled at surgery. The receptors shown here come from a male donor with early-stage non-small cell lung cancer.

V and J are TRBV29-1 and TRBJ1-5; D not certain. The CDR3 spans 14 residues. Germline V gene data show CDR1 as SQVTM and CDR2 as ANQGSEA. V lost 8 bases to trimming and J lost 7 bases, with 21 bases between them. The CDR3 DNA sequence: TGCAGCTACACGAATCAGGATTTCAACCAGCCCCAGCATTTT. It yields the protein CSYTNQDFNQPQHF. The whole variable domain, filled in from reference TRBV29-1 and TRBJ1-5, reads SAVISQKPSRDICQRGTSLTIQCQVDSQVTMMFWYRQQPGQSLTLIATANQGSEATYESGFVIDKFPISRPNLTFSTLTVSNMSPEDSSIYLCSYTNQDFNQPQHFGDGTRLSIL.

This clonotype has ten or more counts. Compared with germline, one end of the junction differs, possibly owing to a read error. The rearrangement links TRBV7-7 to TRBJ2-1; 10 positions match TRBD2. CDR1 and CDR2 from the germline V gene are SSHAT and FNYEAQ (reference sequence). The CDR3 contains 16 residues. The CDR3 is CASSLTLAGVGNEQFF. CDR3 nucleotides: TGTGCTAGCAGCTTAACGCTAGCGGGAGTAGGAAATGAGCAGTTCTTC.

This clonotype was picked up many times. The CDR3: CSVDAGDRGYTF. CDR3 bases: TGCAGCGTTGATGCCGGGGACCGCGGCTACACCTTC. The chain couples TRBV29-1 to TRBJ1-2, with a weak D call TRBD1 (5 bases). The V gene's germline CDR1 is SQVTM and CDR2 ANQGSEA. Trimming stripped 3 bases from V and 8 bases from J, with 13 bases between. CDR3 length: 12 residues.

The sample holds many counts of this clonotype. CDR3 sequence reads: CASRSGGDPGTGELFF. The CDR3 DNA reads TGCGCCAGCAGGTCCGGAGGGGATCCTGGGACCGGGGAGCTGTTTTTT. The chain combines TRBV4-1 with TRBJ2-2; TRBD2 is a possible D gene (6 bases). The length of the CDR3 is 16 residues. Trimming left V 6 bases short and J 5 bases short, with 19 bases between. Per germline, CDR1 MGHRA and CDR2 YSYEKL.